This TCR beta chain was captured in a study of blood T cell repertoires in COVID-19. The overall study: PBMCs, B-cell-depleted T cells, or T cells were the source of the cDNA or gDNA that made up the material.

Trimming removed 10 bases from V and 4 bases from J, with 14 bases in between. CDR1 and CDR2 from the germline V gene are SNHLY and FYNNEI. The CDR3 has 14 amino acids. TCRdb's table, derived via immunoSEQ multiplex PCR, lists solely in-frame clones and lacks some. Among about 180,000 clones listed, approximately 88% were seen once. The V call is TRBV2, the J call TRBJ2-6; D might be TRBD2 (6 bases). The specimen was peripheral blood. The TCR sequence derives from a woman aged 40 to 50 with COVID-19, enrolled during active disease. The DNA of the CDR3 is TGTGCCACCCCGGCGGGGTGGGGGGCCAACGTCCTGACTTTC. This encodes CATPAGWGANVLTF. The whole variable domain, remainder taken from reference TRBV2 and TRBJ2-6, is EPEVTQTPSHQVTQMGQEVILRCVPISNHLYFYWYRQILGQKVEFLVSFYNNEISEKSEIFDDQFSVERPDGSNFTLKIRSTKLEDSAMYFCATPAGWGANVLTFGAGSRLTVL.